Each of the 28 T cell receptor beta chains below was sequenced from the same sample in a study of CD8 T cells in Susac syndrome. RNA, at about 0.5 to 1 ug, was reverse transcribed with random hexamers. TCRdb fed the immunoSEQ multiplex PCR reads into MiXCR, producing one record per CDR3 protein. The table records some 110,000 distinct CDR3 sequences, roughly 94% of them present only once. The sequencing input was CD8+ T cells from PBMCs. The origin of the receptors is a human donor with Susac syndrome.

This chain connects TRBV30 to TRBJ2-7, with D hard to call. This CDR3 comprises 13 residues. The V gene lost 0 bases and the J gene lost 1 base, with 7 bases spanning the gap. Looked up from germline, CDR1 is GTSNPN and CDR2 is SVGIG (reference sequence). The CDR3 nucleotides read TGTGCCTGGAGTGTACTCGGGTCCTACGAGCAGTACTTC. It specifies CAWSVLGSYEQYF.

This clonotype was observed once. This chain links TRBV20-1 with TRBJ2-3, with 9 bases aligning to TRBD2. The length of the CDR3 is 15 residues. Germline-derived CDR1 and CDR2 are DFQATT and SNEGSKA (reference sequence). Losses at the gene ends were 7 bases for V and 5 bases for J; bases not matched to a gene: 13. The CDR3 sequence: CSGQRRRGGVDTQYF. CDR3 DNA: TGCAGTGGCCAAAGAAGGCGGGGGGGCGTAGATACGCAGTATTTT.

The CDR3 region is CARGSEQYF. The CDR3 DNA is TGCGCCCGGGGGTCCGAGCAGTACTTC. This chain links TRBV23-1 with TRBJ2-7; the D gene is possibly TRBD2 (6 bases). TRBV23-1 qualifies as an ORF whose function is uncertain. V gave up 11 bases and J gave up 6 bases, with 8 bases separating them. The CDR3 runs to 9 residues.

The chain recombines TRBV20-1 with TRBJ2-5; D not resolved. Deletions cut 2 bases from V and 3 bases from J, with 10 bases between. The CDR3 loop spans 13 amino acids. In germline, CDR1 is DFQATT, CDR2 SNEGSKA (reference sequence). The CDR3 DNA reads as TGCAGTGCTAGAACCCTAGTGGAAGAGACCCAGTACTTC. Amino acid sequence: CSARTLVEETQYF.

The chain has TRBV9 and TRBJ2-1, with 8 bases lining up with TRBD1. This CDR3 region has 15 residues. CDR1 SGDLS and CDR2 YYNGEE come from the germline V gene. After removal of 4 bases from V and 8 bases from J, the junction contained 11 bases not matched to a gene. The CDR3 here is CASSSDGQGSDEQFF. The DNA for the CDR3 is TGTGCCAGCAGCTCCGATGGACAGGGTAGCGATGAGCAGTTCTTC.

This chain connects TRBV29-1 to TRBJ1-2; D is uncertain. V gave up 7 bases and J gave up 1 base, with 7 bases separating them. Germline-derived CDR1 and CDR2 are SQVTM and ANQGSEA. The CDR3 covers 11 residues. The CDR3 bases are TGCAGCGGAGAAGATAACTATGGCTACACCTTC. Its protein is CSGEDNYGYTF.

V and J are TRBV29-1 and TRBJ2-7; the match to TRBD2 covers 7 bases. Losses at the gene ends were 3 bases for V and 7 bases for J; bases not matched to a gene: 9. Germline loops: CDR1 SQVTM, CDR2 ANQGSEA. CDR3 length equals 13 residues. CDR3 in amino acids: CSVDGGDLYEQYF. CDR3 nucleotide sequence: TGCAGCGTTGATGGGGGGGACCTCTATGAGCAGTACTTC.

The chain is built from TRBV30 and TRBJ2-7, with TRBD1 identical over 9 bases. This CDR3 has 16 amino acids. V shed 2 bases, J shed 1 base, and the junction held 9 bases outside the gene matches. Germline loops: CDR1 GTSNPN, CDR2 SVGIG (reference sequence). The CDR3 region is CAWSSSGTGTSYEQYF. DNA for the CDR3: TGTGCCTGGAGTTCATCCGGGACAGGGACTTCCTACGAGCAGTACTTC.

The chain couples TRBV13 to TRBJ2-5; 8 bases fit TRBD2. The germline V gene encodes CDR1 PRHDT and CDR2 FYEKMQ (reference sequence). With 6 bases clipped from V and 6 bases from J, the junction kept 12 bases outside the gene matches. There are 15 residues in the CDR3. The CDR3 spells CASSWIKAGVKTQYF. The CDR3 coding sequence is TGTGCCAGCAGTTGGATTAAAGCGGGGGTCAAGACCCAGTACTTC.

V is TRBV6-6 and J is TRBJ1-5, with 8 positions matching TRBD1. Germline CDR1 is MNHNY and CDR2 is SVGAGI (reference sequence). The CDR3 sequence is 16 residues long. The V gene end was trimmed by 3 bases and the J gene end by 3 bases; junction bases not matched to a gene: 7. This chain's CDR3 is CASSYFTGGVNQPQHF. CDR3 bases: TGTGCCAGCAGTTATTTCACAGGGGGTGTCAATCAGCCCCAGCATTTT.

The V gene is TRBV29-1, the J gene TRBJ1-2; the match to TRBD1 covers 8 bases. Germline trimming cut 5 bases from V and 5 bases from J; bases unmatched to any gene: 7. The CDR3 has 13 amino acids. Per the germline V gene, CDR1 is SQVTM and CDR2 is ANQGSEA. The CDR3: CSVRLTGVYGYTF. The CDR3 DNA is TGCAGCGTTCGGCTGACAGGGGTATATGGCTACACCTTC.

This chain joins TRBV29-1 and TRBJ1-6; the D gene is possibly TRBD1 (5 bases). CDR1 is SQVTM and CDR2 is ANQGSEA in the germline V gene. CDR3 size: 13 residues. Trimming shortened V by 8 bases and J by 10 bases, and 18 bases separated the two germline ends. CDR3 nucleotides: TGCAGCACCCTAATCTGGGACGAATCACCCCTCCACTTT. It encodes CSTLIWDESPLHF.

J is TRBJ1-5 and V is TRBV19; TRBD1 might be the D (6 bases). This CDR3 region has 15 residues. CDR1 and CDR2 (germline): LNHDA, SQIVND (reference sequence). V lost 7 bases and J 8 bases, leaving 21 bases between the germline ends. The chain's CDR3 is CASTTRQGMVEPQHF. The CDR3 DNA follows: TGTGCCAGTACTACTCGCCAGGGGATGGTTGAGCCCCAGCATTTT. Complete variable domain (other parts from reference TRBV19 and TRBJ1-5): DGGITQSPKYLFRKEGQNVTLSCEQNLNHDAMYWYRQDPGQGLRLIYYSQIVNDFQKGDIAEGYSVSREKKESFPLTVTSAQKNPTAFYLCASTTRQGMVEPQHFGDGTRLSIL.

The chain combines TRBV27 with TRBJ1-1; D is perhaps TRBD1 (6 bases). Deletions cut 2 bases from V and 11 bases from J, with 12 bases between. Germline CDR1 MNHEY, CDR2 SMNVEV (reference sequence). CDR3 length equals 12 residues. Here the CDR3 reads CASSLPGEGAFF. In DNA form, the CDR3 reads TGTGCCAGCAGTTTACCAGGGGAGGGTGCTTTCTTT.

The chain carries TRBV30 and TRBJ2-7, with TRBD1 as a possible D gene (6 bases). Germline V lookup: CDR1 GTSNPN, CDR2 SVGIG (reference sequence). The V end lost 3 bases, the J end lost 7 bases, and 13 bases lay between the germline ends. The CDR3 extends over 12 amino acids. The CDR3 nucleotides are TGTGCCTGGAGCTCCCTAAGGGGGGAGCAGTACTTC. Translated, it gives CAWSSLRGEQYF.

J is TRBJ2-7 and V is TRBV6-1; 10 bases line up with TRBD1. Germline V gene data show CDR1 as MNHNS and CDR2 as SASEGT. Germline trimming cut 11 bases from V and 7 bases from J; bases unmatched to any gene: 8. This CDR3 contains 12 residues. For the CDR3, the DNA is TGTGCCGGGCGGGGACAGGGGCTTGAGCAGTACTTC. Translating it yields CAGRGQGLEQYF.

This sequence joins TRBV7-7 and TRBJ2-5; 9 bases match TRBD1. Germline CDR1 reads SSHAT; CDR2 reads FNYEAQ (reference sequence). The CDR3 consists of 15 residues. Germline trimming cut 4 bases from V and 7 bases from J; bases unmatched to any gene: 10. The CDR3 loop is CASSSSGTGWGTQYF. The CDR3 region has the DNA TGTGCCAGCAGCTCCTCCGGGACAGGGTGGGGGACCCAGTACTTC. The complete variable domain, with remaining parts taken from reference TRBV7-7 and TRBJ2-5, reads GAGVSQSPRYKVTKRGQDVTLRCDPISSHATLYWYQQALGQGPEFLTYFNYEAQPDKSGLPSDRFSAERPEGSISTLTIQRTEQRDSAMYRCASSSSGTGWGTQYFGPGTRLLVL.

This chain joins TRBV3-1 and TRBJ1-5, with 9 bases fitting TRBD1. The CDR3 runs to 14 residues. Per germline, CDR1 LGHDT and CDR2 YNNKEL (reference sequence). The ends lost 4 bases at V and 6 bases at J; junction bases unmatched: 4. This CDR3 reads CASSPGTGRQPQHF. In nucleotides, the CDR3 is TGTGCCAGCAGCCCTGGGACAGGGCGTCAGCCCCAGCATTTT.

The chain recombines TRBV7-9 with TRBJ1-4; no reliable D call. The CDR3 is made up of 15 amino acids. V shed 7 bases and J shed 0 bases, with 12 bases lying between them. The germline CDR1 and CDR2 sequences are SEHNR and FQNEAQ (reference sequence). CDR3: CASKSAFATNEKLFF. Written as DNA, the CDR3 is TGTGCCAGCAAATCAGCCTTTGCAACTAATGAAAAACTGTTTTTT.

The chain joins TRBV20-1 to TRBJ2-3, with a weak D call TRBD2 (6 bases). This CDR3 has 17 residues. Looked up from germline, CDR1 is DFQATT and CDR2 is SNEGSKA (reference sequence). Trimming shortened V by 4 bases and J by 1 base, and 21 bases separated the two germline ends. CDR3 amino acids: CSATSAANPPRTDTQYF. CDR3 DNA: TGCAGTGCTACTAGCGCGGCTAACCCTCCCCGCACAGATACGCAGTATTTT.

The chain combines TRBV19 with TRBJ2-2; perhaps D is TRBD1 or TRBD2 (5 bases each). V lost 3 bases and J 4 bases, leaving 9 bases between the germline ends. Germline V gene lookup returns CDR1 LNHDA and CDR2 SQIVND (reference sequence). This CDR3 contains 14 residues. CDR3 sequence: CASSISGTTGELFF. The CDR3 coding sequence is TGTGCCAGTAGTATTTCTGGGACCACCGGGGAGCTGTTTTTT.

The J gene is TRBJ1-1, the V gene TRBV15; unclear D gene. This CDR3 comprises 13 residues. V was clipped by 0 bases and J by 1 base, with 3 bases between them. CDR1 LNHNV and CDR2 YYDKDF come from the germline V gene (reference sequence). The CDR3 protein is CATSREGNTEAFF. The CDR3 region has the DNA TGTGCCACCAGCAGAGAGGGGAACACTGAAGCTTTCTTT.

The genes are TRBV29-1 and TRBJ1-2; D might be TRBD1 (6 bases). The germline V and J ends were trimmed by 3 bases and 5 bases, with 16 bases remaining between them. The length of the CDR3 is 14 residues. The germline CDR1 and CDR2 sequences are SQVTM and ANQGSEA. CDR3 coding DNA: TGCAGCGTTGAGACGGGACAAACCACTTATGGCTACACCTTC. It yields the protein CSVETGQTTYGYTF.

This clonotype was seen only once. The chain uses TRBV4-1 and TRBJ1-2, with TRBD1 matching 9 bases. The CDR3 is 14 amino acids. Looked up from germline, CDR1 is MGHRA and CDR2 is YSYEKL. The ends lost 5 bases at V and 8 bases at J; junction bases unmatched: 9. The CDR3: CASSGDRVGKGYTF. The CDR3 DNA reads TGCGCCAGCAGCGGGGACAGGGTGGGAAAGGGCTACACCTTC.

This clonotype came up once. This chain links TRBV12-3 or TRBV12-4 with TRBJ2-5; D uncertain. The CDR3 is 14 amino acids. Trimming removed 6 bases at V and 1 base at J, with 12 bases between. Here the CDR3 reads CASSLGSVQETQYF. The CDR3 nucleotides are TGTGCCAGCAGCTTGGGGTCGGTCCAAGAGACCCAGTACTTC.

DNA of the CDR3: TGTGCCAGCAGTTACTTGATCCAGGCCAATGCCTACGAGCAGTACTTC. Its translation is CASSYLIQANAYEQYF. This rearrangement joins TRBV6-2 or TRBV6-3 to TRBJ2-7; D unresolved. The V end was cut by 1 base, the J end by 2 bases, with 15 bases between. CDR3 length equals 16 residues. The germline V gene has CDR1 MNHEY and CDR2 SVGEGT.

The chain combines TRBV5-6 with TRBJ2-7; possible D gene TRBD2, 5 bases. Germline values: CDR1 SGHDT, CDR2 YYEEEE. V dropped 7 bases and J dropped 2 bases, with 22 bases sitting between them. The CDR3 is 16 amino acids. The DNA of the CDR3 is TGTGCCAGCCTCCCCCGAAAAGCTGGGAGCACCTACGAGCAGTACTTC. This encodes CASLPRKAGSTYEQYF.

The chain carries TRBV4-3 and TRBJ2-7; D may be TRBD2 (5 bases). V lost 0 bases to trimming and J lost 3 bases, with 12 bases between them. Germline CDR1 is LGHNA and CDR2 is YSLEER. This CDR3 has 15 residues. CDR3 region: CASSQEGGIGYEQYF. DNA for the CDR3: TGCGCCAGCAGCCAAGAAGGAGGTATAGGCTACGAGCAGTACTTC.